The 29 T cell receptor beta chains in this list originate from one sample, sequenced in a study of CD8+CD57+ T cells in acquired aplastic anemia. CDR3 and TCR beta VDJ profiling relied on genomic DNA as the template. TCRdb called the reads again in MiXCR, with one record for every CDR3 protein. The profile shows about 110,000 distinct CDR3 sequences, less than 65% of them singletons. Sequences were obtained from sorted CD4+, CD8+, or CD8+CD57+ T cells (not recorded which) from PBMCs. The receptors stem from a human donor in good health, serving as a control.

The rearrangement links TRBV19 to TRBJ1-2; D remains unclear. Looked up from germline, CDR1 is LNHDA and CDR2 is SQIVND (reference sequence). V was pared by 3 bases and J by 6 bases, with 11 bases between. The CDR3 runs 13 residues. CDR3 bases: TGTGCCAGTAGTATCGCACGACAAAATGGCTACACCTTC. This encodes CASSIARQNGYTF.

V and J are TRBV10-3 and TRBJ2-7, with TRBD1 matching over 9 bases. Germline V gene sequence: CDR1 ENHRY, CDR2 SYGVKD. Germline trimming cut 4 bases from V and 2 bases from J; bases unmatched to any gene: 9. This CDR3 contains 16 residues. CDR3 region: CAISGQTDRGAYEQYF. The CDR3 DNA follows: TGTGCCATCAGTGGACAAACGGACAGGGGCGCCTACGAGCAGTACTTC.

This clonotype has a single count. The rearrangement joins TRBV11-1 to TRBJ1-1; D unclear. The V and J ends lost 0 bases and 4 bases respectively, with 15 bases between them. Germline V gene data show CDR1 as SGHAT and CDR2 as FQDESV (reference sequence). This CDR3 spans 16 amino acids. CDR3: CASSLAGIGEGTEAFF. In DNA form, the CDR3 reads TGTGCCAGCAGCTTAGCGGGTATCGGGGAGGGCACTGAAGCTTTCTTT.

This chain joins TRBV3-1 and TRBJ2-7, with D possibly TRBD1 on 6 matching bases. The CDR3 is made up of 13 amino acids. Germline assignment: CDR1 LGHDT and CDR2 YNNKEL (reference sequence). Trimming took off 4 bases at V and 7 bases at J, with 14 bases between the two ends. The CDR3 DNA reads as TGTGCCAGCAGCCTCATGGGGGCCGAGGAGCAGTACGTC. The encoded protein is CASSLMGAEEQYV.

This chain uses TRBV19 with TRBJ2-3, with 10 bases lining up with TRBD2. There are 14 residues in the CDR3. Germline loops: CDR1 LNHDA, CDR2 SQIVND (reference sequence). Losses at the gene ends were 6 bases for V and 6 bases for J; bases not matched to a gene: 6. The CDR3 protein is CASRSGGAADTQYF. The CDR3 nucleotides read TGTGCCAGTAGAAGCGGGGGGGCCGCGGATACGCAGTATTTT.

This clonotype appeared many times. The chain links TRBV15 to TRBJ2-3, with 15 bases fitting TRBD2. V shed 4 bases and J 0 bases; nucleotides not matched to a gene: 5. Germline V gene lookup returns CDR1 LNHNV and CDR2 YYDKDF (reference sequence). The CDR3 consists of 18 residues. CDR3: CATSTGTSGGHSTDTQYF. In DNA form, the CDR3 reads TGTGCCACCAGCACCGGGACTAGCGGGGGGCATAGCACAGATACGCAGTATTTT.

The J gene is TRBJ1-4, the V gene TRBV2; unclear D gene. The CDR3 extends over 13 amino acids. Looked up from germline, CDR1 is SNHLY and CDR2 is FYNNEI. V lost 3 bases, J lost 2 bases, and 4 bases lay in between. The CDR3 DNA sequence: TGTGCCAGCAGTGACAGCACTAATGAAAAACTGTTTTTT. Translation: CASSDSTNEKLFF.

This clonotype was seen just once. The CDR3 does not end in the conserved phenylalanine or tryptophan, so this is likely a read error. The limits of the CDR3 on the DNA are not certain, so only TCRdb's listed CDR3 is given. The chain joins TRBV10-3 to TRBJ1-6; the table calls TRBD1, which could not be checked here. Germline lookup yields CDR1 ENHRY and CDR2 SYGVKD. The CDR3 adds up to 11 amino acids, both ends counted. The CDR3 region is CAISASLFEGN.

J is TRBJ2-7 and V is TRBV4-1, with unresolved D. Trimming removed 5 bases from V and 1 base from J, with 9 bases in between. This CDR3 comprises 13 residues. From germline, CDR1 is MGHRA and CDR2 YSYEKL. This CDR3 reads CASSFTASYEQYF. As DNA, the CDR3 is TGCGCCAGCAGCTTTACCGCTTCCTACGAGCAGTACTTC.

CDR3 nucleotides: TGTGCCACCAGCAGAGTCGGAAAGTTATATGGCTACACCTTC. It codes for CATSRVGKLYGYTF. The chain combines TRBV15 with TRBJ1-2; D uncertain. V gave up 1 base and J gave up 5 bases, with 11 bases separating them. CDR1 LNHNV and CDR2 YYDKDF come from the germline V gene (reference sequence). CDR3 length: 14 residues.

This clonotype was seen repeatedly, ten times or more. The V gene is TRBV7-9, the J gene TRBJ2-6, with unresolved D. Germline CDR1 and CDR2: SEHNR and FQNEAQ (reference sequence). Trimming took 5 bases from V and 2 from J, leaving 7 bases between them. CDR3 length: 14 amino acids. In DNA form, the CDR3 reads TGTGCCAGCAGCGATAGTACTGGGGCCAACGTCCTGACTTTC. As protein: CASSDSTGANVLTF.

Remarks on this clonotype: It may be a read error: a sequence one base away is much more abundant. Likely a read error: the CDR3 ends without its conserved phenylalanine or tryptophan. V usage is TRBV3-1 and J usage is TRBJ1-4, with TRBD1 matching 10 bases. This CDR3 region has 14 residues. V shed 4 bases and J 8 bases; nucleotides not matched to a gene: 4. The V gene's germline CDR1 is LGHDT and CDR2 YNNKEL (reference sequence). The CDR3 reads CASSRTGGQEKLFS. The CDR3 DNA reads TGTGCCAGCAGCCGGACAGGGGGTCAGGAAAAACTGTTTTCT.

CDR3 nucleotide sequence: TGTGCCAGCAAGGGACTAGACGAGACCCAGTACTTC. Protein: CASKGLDETQYF. This chain uses TRBV2 with TRBJ2-5, with 8 bases lining up with TRBD2. Trimming at V came to 7 bases and at J to 5 bases, leaving 3 bases not matched to a gene. The CDR3 loop spans 12 amino acids. The germline gives CDR1 SNHLY, CDR2 FYNNEI. The variable domain in full, completed from reference TRBV2 and TRBJ2-5, reads EPEVTQTPSHQVTQMGQEVILRCVPISNHLYFYWYRQILGQKVEFLVSFYNNEISEKSEIFDDQFSVERPDGSNFTLKIRSTKLEDSAMYFCASKGLDETQYFGPGTRLLVL.

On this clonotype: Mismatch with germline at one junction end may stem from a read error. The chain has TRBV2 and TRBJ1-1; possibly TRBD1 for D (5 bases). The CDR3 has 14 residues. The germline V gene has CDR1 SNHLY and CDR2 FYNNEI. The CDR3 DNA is TGTGCCAGCAGCGACCCGCAGGGACGAACTGAAGCATTCTTT. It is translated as CASSDPQGRTEAFF.

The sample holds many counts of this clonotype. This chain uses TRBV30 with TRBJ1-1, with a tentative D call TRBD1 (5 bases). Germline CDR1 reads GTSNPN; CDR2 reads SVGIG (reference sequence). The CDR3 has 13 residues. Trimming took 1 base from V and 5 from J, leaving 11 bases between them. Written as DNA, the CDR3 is TGTGCCTGGAGTGAGGGGCGAGGAACTGAAGCTTTCTTT. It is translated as CAWSEGRGTEAFF.

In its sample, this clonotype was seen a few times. The CDR3 DNA reads TGTGCCAGCGGATGGAAGTATAATTCACCCCTCCACTTT. Amino acids: CASGWKYNSPLHF. The V gene is TRBV7-2, the J gene TRBJ1-6, with unresolved D. Germline V lookup: CDR1 SGHTA, CDR2 FQGNSA. The CDR3 covers 13 residues. Trimming took 8 bases from V and 4 from J, leaving 9 bases between them.

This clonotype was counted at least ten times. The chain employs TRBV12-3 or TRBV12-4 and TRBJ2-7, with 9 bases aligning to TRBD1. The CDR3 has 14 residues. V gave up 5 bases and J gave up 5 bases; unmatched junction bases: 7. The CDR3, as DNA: TGTGCCAGCAGTCCCCGGGACAGGGACGACGAGCAGTACTTC. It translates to CASSPRDRDDEQYF.

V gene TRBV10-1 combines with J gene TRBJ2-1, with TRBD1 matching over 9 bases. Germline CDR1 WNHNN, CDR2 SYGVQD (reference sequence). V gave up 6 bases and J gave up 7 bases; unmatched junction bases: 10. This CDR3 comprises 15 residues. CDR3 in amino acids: CASRDGTGCLNEQFF. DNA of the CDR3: TGCGCCAGCAGAGACGGGACAGGGTGTTTGAATGAGCAGTTCTTC.

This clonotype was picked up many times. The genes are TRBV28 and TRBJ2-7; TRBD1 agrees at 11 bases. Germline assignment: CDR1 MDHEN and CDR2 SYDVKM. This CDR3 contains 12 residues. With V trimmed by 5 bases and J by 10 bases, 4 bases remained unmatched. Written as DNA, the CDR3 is TGTGCCAGCAGTGGACAGGGGGCATTTCAGTACTTC. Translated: CASSGQGAFQYF.

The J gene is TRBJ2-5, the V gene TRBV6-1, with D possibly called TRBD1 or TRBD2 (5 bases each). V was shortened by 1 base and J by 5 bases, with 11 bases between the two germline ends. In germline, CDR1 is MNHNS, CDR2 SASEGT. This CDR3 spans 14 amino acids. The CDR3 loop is CASSEEGRRETQYF. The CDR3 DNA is TGTGCCAGCAGTGAAGAGGGGAGACGGGAGACCCAGTACTTC.

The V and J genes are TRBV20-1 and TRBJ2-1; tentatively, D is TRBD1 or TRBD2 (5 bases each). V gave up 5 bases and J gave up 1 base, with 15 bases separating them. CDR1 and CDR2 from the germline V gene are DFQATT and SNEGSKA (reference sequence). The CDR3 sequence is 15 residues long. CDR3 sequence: CSAVIRDPSYNEQFF. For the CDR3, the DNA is TGCAGTGCTGTGATAAGGGACCCATCCTACAATGAGCAGTTCTTC.

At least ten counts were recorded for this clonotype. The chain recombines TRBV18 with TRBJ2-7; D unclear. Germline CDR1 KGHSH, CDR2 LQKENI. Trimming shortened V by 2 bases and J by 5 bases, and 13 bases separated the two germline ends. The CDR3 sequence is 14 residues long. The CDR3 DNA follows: TGTGCCAGCTCACCATGGCGAAGCCTTGACGAGCAGTACTTC. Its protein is CASSPWRSLDEQYF. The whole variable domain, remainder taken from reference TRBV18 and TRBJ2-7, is NAGVMQNPRHLVRRRGQEARLRCSPMKGHSHVYWYRQLPEEGLKFMVYLQKENIIDESGMPKERFSAEFPKEGPSILRIQQVVRGDSAAYFCASSPWRSLDEQYFGPGTRLTVT.

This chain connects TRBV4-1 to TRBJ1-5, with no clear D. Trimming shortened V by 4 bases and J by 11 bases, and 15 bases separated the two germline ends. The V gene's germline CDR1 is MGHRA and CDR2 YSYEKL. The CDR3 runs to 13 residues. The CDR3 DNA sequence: TGCGCCAGCAGCCCCGGACTGGGTTGGGCCCAGCATTTT. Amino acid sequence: CASSPGLGWAQHF.

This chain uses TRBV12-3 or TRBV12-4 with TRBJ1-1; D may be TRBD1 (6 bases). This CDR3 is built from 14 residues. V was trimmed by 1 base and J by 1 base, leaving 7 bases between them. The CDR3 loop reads CASSLGTENTEAFF. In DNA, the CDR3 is TGTGCCAGCAGTTTAGGGACAGAGAACACTGAAGCTTTCTTT.

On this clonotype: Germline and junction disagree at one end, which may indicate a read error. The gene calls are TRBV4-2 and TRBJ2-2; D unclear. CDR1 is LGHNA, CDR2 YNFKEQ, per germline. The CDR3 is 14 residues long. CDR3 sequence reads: CASGQVVHTGELFF. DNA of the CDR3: TGTGCCAGCGGCCAAGTTGTGCACACCGGGGAGCTGTTTTTT.

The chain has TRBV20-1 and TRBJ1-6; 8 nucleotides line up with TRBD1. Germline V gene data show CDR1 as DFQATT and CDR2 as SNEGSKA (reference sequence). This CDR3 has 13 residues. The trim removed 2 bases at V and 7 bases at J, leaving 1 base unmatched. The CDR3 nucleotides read TGCAGTGCTAGACAGGGGGCCAATTCACCCCTCCACTTT. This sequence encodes CSARQGANSPLHF.

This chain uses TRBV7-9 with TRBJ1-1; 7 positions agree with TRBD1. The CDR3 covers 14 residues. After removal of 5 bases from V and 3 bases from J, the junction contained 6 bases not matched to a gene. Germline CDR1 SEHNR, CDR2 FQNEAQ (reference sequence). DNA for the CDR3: TGTGCCAGCAGCGTAGGGGGCGTCGACACTGAAGCTTTCTTT. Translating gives CASSVGGVDTEAFF.

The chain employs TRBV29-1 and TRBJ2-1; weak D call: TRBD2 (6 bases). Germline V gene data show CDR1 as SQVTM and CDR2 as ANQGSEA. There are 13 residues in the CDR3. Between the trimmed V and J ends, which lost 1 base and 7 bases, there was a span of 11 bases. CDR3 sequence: CSVEVAGGNEQFF. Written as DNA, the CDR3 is TGCAGCGTTGAAGTAGCCGGGGGAAATGAGCAGTTCTTC.

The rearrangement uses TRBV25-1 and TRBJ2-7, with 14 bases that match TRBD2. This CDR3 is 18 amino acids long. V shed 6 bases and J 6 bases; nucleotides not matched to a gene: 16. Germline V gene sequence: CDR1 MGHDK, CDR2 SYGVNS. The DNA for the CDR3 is TGTGCCAGCAGCTCGACTGGACTAGCGGGGGGCCCTCGGTCCGAGCAGTACTTC. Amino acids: CASSSTGLAGGPRSEQYF.